One sample yielded the 17 T cell receptor beta chains listed below, sequenced in a study of cytomegalovirus exposure and HLA in healthy donors. Profiling relied on immunoSEQ multiplex PCR, and the TCRdb table lists in-frame clones only, not all of them. The sample contains 120,000 to 150,000 clones, roughly nine tenths of which appear only once. The sample was PBMCs. Receptor source: a man aged 18 to 35 in good health and CMV-seronegative.

This sequence joins TRBV6-5 and TRBJ2-1, with 9 bases fitting TRBD1. Germline-derived CDR1 and CDR2 are MNHEY and SVGAGI. CDR3 length equals 15 residues. After removal of 6 bases from V and 4 bases from J, the junction contained 7 bases not matched to a gene. CDR3 sequence reads: CASRIRDRVYNEQFF. The CDR3, as DNA: TGTGCCAGCAGAATCCGGGACAGGGTGTACAATGAGCAGTTCTTC.

V gene TRBV28 combines with J gene TRBJ2-7; no clear D gene. V was trimmed by 6 bases and J by 3 bases, leaving 24 bases between them. Looked up from germline, CDR1 is MDHEN and CDR2 is SYDVKM. The CDR3 runs to 17 residues. CDR3 protein: CASSRIPPQNSGYEQYF. As DNA, the CDR3 is TGTGCCAGCAGCCGCATTCCCCCCCAAAATTCAGGCTACGAGCAGTACTTC.

The chain couples TRBV4-1 to TRBJ1-6, with 8 bases lining up with TRBD1. V shed 1 base and J 4 bases; nucleotides not matched to a gene: 6. Germline-derived CDR1 and CDR2 are MGHRA and YSYEKL. This CDR3 is built from 17 residues. The CDR3 reads CASSQGYRGDYNSPLHF. The CDR3 region has the DNA TGCGCCAGCAGCCAAGGATACAGGGGGGATTATAATTCACCCCTCCACTTT.

This sequence joins TRBV6-5 and TRBJ2-1; 7 bases map to TRBD2. V lost 2 bases and J lost 3; bases outside the gene matches: 4. The CDR3 has 15 amino acids. In germline, CDR1 is MNHEY, CDR2 SVGAGI. CDR3 bases: TGTGCCAGCAGTTACGCGGGGGAGGACTACAATGAGCAGTTCTTC. Amino acids: CASSYAGEDYNEQFF.

The chain couples TRBV29-1 to TRBJ2-5; tentative D call: TRBD1 (7 bases). The CDR3 has 13 amino acids. Germline V gene data show CDR1 as SQVTM and CDR2 as ANQGSEA. V was cut by 7 bases and J by 5 bases, with 17 bases left in between. CDR3: CSARTGGGETQYF. CDR3 bases: TGCAGCGCAAGGACAGGTGGGGGGGAGACCCAGTACTTC.

Written as DNA, the CDR3 is TGTGCCAGCAGTTTCGCCGGGGAGCTGTTTTTT. Translating it yields CASSFAGELFF. This chain links TRBV6-5 with TRBJ2-2, with no clear D. Looked up from germline, CDR1 is MNHEY and CDR2 is SVGAGI. V lost 4 bases and J 6 bases, leaving 3 bases between the germline ends. CDR3 size: 11 residues.

The chain recombines TRBV18 with TRBJ2-7; 9 bases match TRBD1. This CDR3 is built from 14 residues. V was clipped by 6 bases and J by 1 base; unmatched bases: 4. Germline lookup yields CDR1 KGHSH and CDR2 LQKENI. The DNA of the CDR3 is TGTGCCAGCTCCCGGGACAGGGAGTCCTACGAGCAGTACTTC. Protein: CASSRDRESYEQYF.

The chain links TRBV27 to TRBJ1-3; D perhaps matches TRBD1 (6 bases). The CDR3 sequence is 15 residues long. Trimming stripped 5 bases from V and 0 bases from J, with 11 bases between. Per the germline V gene, CDR1 is MNHEY and CDR2 is SMNVEV (reference sequence). CDR3 region: CASSPLDSSGNTIYF. DNA for the CDR3: TGTGCCAGCAGTCCCCTGGACAGCTCTGGAAACACCATATATTTT.

This chain links TRBV5-4 with TRBJ2-1; perhaps TRBD2 as D (5 bases). The V gene lost 6 bases and the J gene lost 1 base, with 11 bases spanning the gap. Germline values: CDR1 SGHNT, CDR2 YYREEE (reference sequence). The CDR3 has 14 amino acids. The CDR3 region is CASTPDSSYNEQFF. The DNA of the CDR3 is TGTGCCAGCACCCCGGACTCTTCCTACAATGAGCAGTTCTTC.

This chain links TRBV5-1 with TRBJ1-1, with D perhaps TRBD1 (5 bases). V lost 1 base to trimming and J lost 3 bases, with 16 bases between them. CDR3 size: 16 residues. The germline V gene has CDR1 SGHRS and CDR2 YFSETQ. The CDR3 bases are TGCGCCAGCAGCTTGCCCGAGACGGGGGTGCACACTGAAGCTTTCTTT. Encoded protein: CASSLPETGVHTEAFF.

The chain is built from TRBV5-1 and TRBJ1-2; D is ambiguous. Between the trimmed V and J ends, which lost 1 base and 8 bases, there was a span of 18 bases. The germline CDR1 and CDR2 sequences are SGHRS and YFSETQ. The CDR3 is 15 residues long. This CDR3 reads CASSLPPENPGGYTF. DNA for the CDR3: TGCGCCAGCAGCTTGCCACCTGAAAATCCAGGAGGCTACACCTTC.

V usage is TRBV7-8 and J usage is TRBJ2-7; 13 bases fit TRBD2. CDR3 length: 19 amino acids. V shed 1 base, J shed 1 base, and the junction held 10 bases outside the gene matches. Germline-derived CDR1 and CDR2 are SGHVS and FQNEAQ. The CDR3 region is CASSLDRLAGGRPSYEQYF. For the CDR3, the DNA is TGTGCCAGCAGCTTAGACCGACTAGCGGGAGGCCGTCCGTCCTACGAGCAGTACTTC.

The chain couples TRBV15 to TRBJ2-7, with 10 bases aligning to TRBD1. The CDR3 contains 15 residues. The V segment lost 6 bases and the J segment 1 base; nucleotides outside the gene matches: 6. CDR1 and CDR2 (germline): LNHNV, YYDKDF (reference sequence). This CDR3 reads CATSNPGQGSYEQYF. For the CDR3, the DNA is TGTGCCACCAGTAACCCGGGACAGGGGTCCTACGAGCAGTACTTC.

The rearrangement uses TRBV27 and TRBJ2-7, with TRBD1 matching 8 bases. This CDR3 comprises 14 residues. Germline assignment: CDR1 MNHEY and CDR2 SMNVEV (reference sequence). V was pared by 2 bases and J by 6 bases, with 6 bases of the junction left unmatched. DNA for the CDR3: TGTGCCAGCAGTTTAGGCGGGACAGGTCGCGAGCAGTACTTC. Translating gives CASSLGGTGREQYF.

The chain has TRBV7-9 and TRBJ1-5; D is unresolved. This CDR3 spans 14 amino acids. The ends were cut back, 2 bases at V and 5 bases at J, with 10 bases in the middle. Germline V CDR1 and CDR2: SEHNR, FQNEAQ (reference sequence). For the CDR3, the DNA is TGTGCCAGCAGCTTAAGCGCCGGAGATCAGCCCCAGCATTTT. It encodes CASSLSAGDQPQHF. The complete variable domain, with remaining parts taken from reference TRBV7-9 and TRBJ1-5, reads DTGVSQNPRHKITKRGQNVTFRCDPISEHNRLYWYRQTLGQGPEFLTYFQNEAQLEKSRLLSDRFSAERPKGSFSTLEIQRTEQGDSAMYLCASSLSAGDQPQHFGDGTRLSIL.

The V and J genes are TRBV18 and TRBJ2-7, with D perhaps TRBD1 (6 bases). Trimming pared 4 bases from V and 3 bases from J, leaving 16 bases between. The CDR3 is made up of 15 amino acids. Germline loops: CDR1 KGHSH, CDR2 LQKENI. This CDR3 is CASSRPRQDIYEQYF. For the CDR3, the DNA is TGTGCCAGCTCACGCCCAAGACAGGATATCTACGAGCAGTACTTC.

The rearrangement joins TRBV7-9 to TRBJ1-5; TRBD1 aligns across 7 bases. This CDR3 region has 17 residues. Per germline, CDR1 SEHNR and CDR2 FQNEAQ (reference sequence). V trimming: 2 bases; J trimming: 3 bases; junction bases outside the gene matches: 10. The CDR3 coding sequence is TGTGCCAGCAGCTTAAGTCGACGGACAGGCCTCAATCAGCCCCAGCATTTT. This encodes CASSLSRRTGLNQPQHF.